This is a list of T cell receptor beta chains from one sample in a study of blood T cell repertoires in COVID-19. Here immunoSEQ multiplex PCR was the method, and the copy in TCRdb shows in-frame clones only, minus some. The sample contains fewer than 200,000 clones, 83% of which appear only once. The source material was peripheral blood. The receptors were sampled from a woman aged 70-85 years with COVID-19, enrolled during active disease. Both conserved end residues are part of each CDR3. A D gene is named only where the DNA matches it firmly. Rows may omit the clone size; those that give it use once, few, many or a size class.

cdr3_nt cdr3_aa d_call j_call clone_size v_call
TGTGCCAGCAGCGTGGGGACTAGCGGAACCTACGAGCAGTACTTC CASSVGTSGTYEQYF TRBD2 TRBJ2-7 - TRBV9
TGTGCCAGCAGCCGGTCAGGGCTGGGAGCTTTCTTT CASSRSGLGAFF - TRBJ1-1 - TRBV14
TGTGCCAGCAGTTACAAGTGGGAGGGAAACAATGAGCAGTTCTTC CASSYKWEGNNEQFF TRBD2 TRBJ2-1 many TRBV6-2/TRBV6-3
TGTGCCAGCAGCCCTCAGAGACAGGGTAGGGGCTATGGCTACACCTTC CASSPQRQGRGYGYTF TRBD1 TRBJ1-2 - TRBV5-6
TGTGCCAGCAGTTTAATTCGTAGCAATCAGCCCCAGCATTTT CASSLIRSNQPQHF - TRBJ1-5 many TRBV28
TGTGCCAGTAGTATGGGGGGATTAGGCTACGAGCAGTACTTC CASSMGGLGYEQYF - TRBJ2-7 - TRBV19
TGTGCCAGCATCCAGGGTACTTGGGGCTACGAGCAGTACTTC CASIQGTWGYEQYF - TRBJ2-7 - TRBV6-1
TGCGCCAGCAGCCCCTCTAGCGTCGCGAACACCGGGGAGCTGTTTTTT CASSPSSVANTGELFF - TRBJ2-2 - TRBV4-3
TGTGCCAGCAGCTTTATAGCAGATACGCAGTATTTT CASSFIADTQYF - TRBJ2-3 - TRBV5-5
TGCGCCAGCAGCTTGACGTACGGGAGCATCGACAAAGAGACCCAGTACTTC CASSLTYGSIDKETQYF - TRBJ2-5 - TRBV5-1
TGTGCCAGCAGCGTAGGGGCAGATACCTACGAGCAGTACTTC CASSVGADTYEQYF - TRBJ2-7 - TRBV9
TGTGCCAGCAGTTATCGCCCACGCCAGGGGACCCAAGAGACCCAGTACTTC CASSYRPRQGTQETQYF - TRBJ2-5 - TRBV28
TGTGCCAGCAGTCCGACAGGGCCACACGAGCAGTACTTC CASSPTGPHEQYF TRBD1 TRBJ2-7 - TRBV27
TGCGCCAGCAGCCAAGATGCAGGGTATGCCACTAGCGGAGTTTACGAGCAGTACTTC CASSQDAGYATSGVYEQYF TRBD2 TRBJ2-7 - TRBV4-3
TGTGCCAGCAGCTTAGCAGGCAGCGGCGATACGCAGTATTTT CASSLAGSGDTQYF - TRBJ2-3 - TRBV7-9
TGTGCCAGCAGTGGACTAGCGGGAGGCCCCACAGAGACCCAGTACTTC CASSGLAGGPTETQYF TRBD2 TRBJ2-5 - TRBV6-1
TGCGCCAGCAGCTTGGCAGGGATAGGAAACACCATATATTTT CASSLAGIGNTIYF - TRBJ1-3 - TRBV5-1
TGTGCCAGCAGCCTGGGCGGGGGGAAAGAAGTCTTC CASSLGGGKEVF TRBD2 TRBJ2-1 - TRBV5-6
TGCGCCAGCAGCTTGGGGGTCCTAGGACTCAATCAGCCCCAGCATTTT CASSLGVLGLNQPQHF - TRBJ1-5 - TRBV5-1
TGTGCCAGCAGCTTAGTCGAGGGTGTCGGCGGCTACACCTTC CASSLVEGVGGYTF - TRBJ1-2 few TRBV7-8
TGTGCCAGCAGTTTAATCTCATTGGGACAGGGAGGTGGCTACACCTTC CASSLISLGQGGGYTF TRBD1 TRBJ1-2 - TRBV28
TGTGCCAGCAGTTACGGGGGGACAGGGCAGGCCTACGAGCAGTACTTC CASSYGGTGQAYEQYF TRBD1 TRBJ2-7 - TRBV6-5
TGCGCCAGCAGCCAAGCTAGCGGTGCCACAGATACGCAGTATTTT CASSQASGATDTQYF TRBD2 TRBJ2-3 few TRBV4-3
TGTGCCAGCAGTTTGGGCCCCATCACTGAAGCTTTCTTT CASSLGPITEAFF - TRBJ1-1 - TRBV6-5
TGCGCCAGCAGCCGAGAATTAAGGACTAGCGGATACTACGAGCAGTACTTC CASSRELRTSGYYEQYF TRBD2 TRBJ2-7 once TRBV4-1
TGTGCCAGCAGTCCTGGACTAGCGGGTGAGCAGTTCTTC CASSPGLAGEQFF TRBD2 TRBJ2-1 - TRBV6-5
TGTGCCAGCAGTACAAGGACTAGCGGGAAGTATGCCTACAATGAGCAGTTCTTC CASSTRTSGKYAYNEQFF TRBD2 TRBJ2-1 - TRBV27
TGCGCCAGCAGGATAACCTTGAGCACTGAAGCTTTCTTT CASRITLSTEAFF - TRBJ1-1 - TRBV5-1
TGTGCCAGTATGGGACAGGGTATTCCCTACGAGCAGTACTTC CASMGQGIPYEQYF TRBD1 TRBJ2-7 once TRBV19
TGCGCCAGCAGCCGGGACAGGGGCGCCGGGGAGCTGTTTTTT CASSRDRGAGELFF TRBD1 TRBJ2-2 - TRBV5-1
TGTGCCAGCTCACCACAAGAGGGCCTCTCTGGAAACACCATATATTTT CASSPQEGLSGNTIYF - TRBJ1-3 - TRBV18
TGTGCCACCAGCAGAGGATTCGGGGGGGCGAGGACCCAGTACTTC CATSRGFGGARTQYF TRBD2 TRBJ2-5 - TRBV15
TGTGCCAGCACCGACAGGGTCGGAAACACCATATATTTT CASTDRVGNTIYF TRBD1 TRBJ1-3 once TRBV7-2
TGTGCCAGCAGTTCGGCGGGGGCAGGGTTTGGTTCTGAAGCTTTCTTT CASSSAGAGFGSEAFF - TRBJ1-1 - TRBV7-2
TGTGCCAGCAGCTTAGGGCCGGGACAGGGCACCTACGAGCAGTACTTC CASSLGPGQGTYEQYF TRBD1 TRBJ2-7 few TRBV11-2
TGTGCCAGCAGCTTCGGGACTAGCGAAGAGACCCAGTACTTC CASSFGTSEETQYF TRBD2 TRBJ2-5 - TRBV5-6
TGTGCAAGTCGCTTAGGTCGGGGGGATAACACTGAAGCTTTCTTT CASRLGRGDNTEAFF - TRBJ1-1 - TRBV12-2
TGTGCCAGCAGCGCCAGCGGGAGGAAGGGAGATACGCAGTATTTT CASSASGRKGDTQYF TRBD2 TRBJ2-3 - TRBV9
TGTGCCAGCAGCTTAATGACAGGGGATAGAAACATTCAGTACTTC CASSLMTGDRNIQYF TRBD1 TRBJ2-4 - TRBV5-4
TGTGCCAGCAGCCCCCGCACGGCGGGAGTCACAGATACGCAGTATTTT CASSPRTAGVTDTQYF TRBD2 TRBJ2-3 - TRBV7-8
TGCGCCAGCAGCCAAGTGGACAGGGGCACAAATTCACCCCTCCACTTT CASSQVDRGTNSPLHF TRBD1 TRBJ1-6 - TRBV4-3
TGTGCCAGCTCACCCGGAAAAATGGGGGGAAGCAATCAGCCCCAGCATTTT CASSPGKMGGSNQPQHF - TRBJ1-5 - TRBV18